The present T cell receptor beta chain was sequenced within a study of blood T cell repertoires in COVID-19. Looking at the study overall: Acute-phase and convalescent COVID-19 samples originated in the United States, Italy and Spain. Nucleic acid was either cDNA or gDNA, and it came from T cells, B-cell-depleted T cells, or PBMCs.

The CDR3 is made up of 15 amino acids. V lost 2 bases and J lost 2, with 13 bases in between. Germline assignment: CDR1 WNHNN and CDR2 SYGVQD (reference sequence). Produced via immunoSEQ multiplex PCR; TCRdb's table is partial and in-frame only. The sample includes around 86,000 clones, about 89% of them seen just once. Sample: peripheral blood. This chain joins TRBV10-1 and TRBJ2-7, with a possible D match to TRBD1 (6 bases). The clonotype comes from a human donor with acute or convalescent COVID-19. The donor label of this sample is uncertain. CDR3 residues: CASSERDRSPYEQYF. The DNA for the CDR3 is TGCGCCAGCAGTGAGCGCGACAGGAGTCCCTACGAGCAGTACTTC.